The present T cell receptor (beta chain) was sequenced within a study of cytomegalovirus exposure and HLA in healthy donors. 60 Vbeta and 13 Jbeta primers were used in PCR. Using immunoSEQ multiplex PCR, the repertoire was profiled, and TCRdb retains in-frame clones only, with some absent. The sample consists of around 83,000 clones, approximately 78% of them appearing once. Study-level points and caveats: Reportedly, HLA-A and HLA-B alleles of most subjects were accurately predicted from TCR beta. A later analysis linked a missense DCLRE1C variant to TCR beta V- and J-gene trimming.

Remarks on this clone: Its antigen remains unknown.

The receptor was isolated from a male donor in good health and CMV-seropositive. The sequenced material came from PBMCs.

The CDR3 is CASSILGQGAGETQYF. The DNA for the CDR3 is TGTGCCAGTAGTATTCTCGGACAGGGGGCGGGAGAGACCCAGTACTTC. This chain joins TRBV19 and TRBJ2-5, with 11 bases identical to TRBD1. V shed 3 bases, J shed 4 bases, and the junction held 7 bases outside the gene matches. The germline CDR1 and CDR2 sequences are LNHDA and SQIVND (reference sequence). The CDR3 loop spans 16 amino acids.